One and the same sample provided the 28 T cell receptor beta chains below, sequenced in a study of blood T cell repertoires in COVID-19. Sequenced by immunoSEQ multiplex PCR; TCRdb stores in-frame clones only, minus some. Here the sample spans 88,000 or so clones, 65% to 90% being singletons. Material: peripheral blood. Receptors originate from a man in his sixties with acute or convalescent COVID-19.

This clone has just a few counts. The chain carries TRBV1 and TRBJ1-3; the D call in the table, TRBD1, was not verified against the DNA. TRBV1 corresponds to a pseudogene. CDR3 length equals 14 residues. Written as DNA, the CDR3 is TGCACCAGCAGCCGGACAGAGACTGGAAACACCATATATTTT. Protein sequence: CTSSRTETGNTIYF.

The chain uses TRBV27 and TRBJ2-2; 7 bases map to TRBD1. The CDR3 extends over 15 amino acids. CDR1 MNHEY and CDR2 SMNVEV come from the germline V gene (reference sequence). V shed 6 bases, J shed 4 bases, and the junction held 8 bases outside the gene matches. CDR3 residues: CASSARQGVTGELFF. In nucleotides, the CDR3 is TGTGCCAGCAGCGCCCGACAGGGCGTCACCGGGGAGCTGTTTTTT.

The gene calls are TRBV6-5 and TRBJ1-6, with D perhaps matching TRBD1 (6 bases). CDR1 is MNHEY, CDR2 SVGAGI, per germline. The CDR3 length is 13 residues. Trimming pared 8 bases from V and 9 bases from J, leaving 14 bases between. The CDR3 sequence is CASVPTGSSPLHF. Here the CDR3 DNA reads TGTGCCAGCGTACCTACAGGGTCTTCACCCCTCCACTTT.

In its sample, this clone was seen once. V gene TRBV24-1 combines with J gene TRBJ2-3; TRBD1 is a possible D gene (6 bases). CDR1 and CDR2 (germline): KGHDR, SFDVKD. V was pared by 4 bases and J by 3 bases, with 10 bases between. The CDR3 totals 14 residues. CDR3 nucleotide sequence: TGTGCCACCAGTGAACCGGACAGTACAGATACGCAGTATTTT. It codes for CATSEPDSTDTQYF.

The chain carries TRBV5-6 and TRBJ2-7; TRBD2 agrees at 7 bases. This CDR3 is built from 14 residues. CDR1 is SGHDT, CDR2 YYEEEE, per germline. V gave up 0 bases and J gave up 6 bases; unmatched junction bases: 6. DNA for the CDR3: TGTGCCAGCAGCTTGGGGACTAGAGATTCCGAGCAGTACTTC. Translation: CASSLGTRDSEQYF.

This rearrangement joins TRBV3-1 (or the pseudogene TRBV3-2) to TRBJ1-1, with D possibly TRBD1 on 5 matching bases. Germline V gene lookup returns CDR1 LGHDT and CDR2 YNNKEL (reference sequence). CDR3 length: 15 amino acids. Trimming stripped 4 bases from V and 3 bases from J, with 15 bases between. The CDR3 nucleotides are TGTGCCAGCAGCCGGGAGGGGTTGGGTGACACTGAAGCTTTCTTT. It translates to CASSREGLGDTEAFF.

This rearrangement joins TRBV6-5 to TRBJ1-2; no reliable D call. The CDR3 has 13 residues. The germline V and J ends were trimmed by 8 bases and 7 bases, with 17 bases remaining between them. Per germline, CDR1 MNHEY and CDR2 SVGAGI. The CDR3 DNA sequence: TGTGCCAGCCGCCGAACGGTGGTCGGTGGCTACACCTTC. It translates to CASRRTVVGGYTF.

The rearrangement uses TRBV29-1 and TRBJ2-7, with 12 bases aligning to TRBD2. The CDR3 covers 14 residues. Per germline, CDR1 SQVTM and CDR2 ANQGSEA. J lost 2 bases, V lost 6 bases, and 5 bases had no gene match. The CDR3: CSVRTSGATYEQYF. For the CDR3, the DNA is TGCAGCGTAAGGACTAGCGGGGCTACCTACGAGCAGTACTTC.

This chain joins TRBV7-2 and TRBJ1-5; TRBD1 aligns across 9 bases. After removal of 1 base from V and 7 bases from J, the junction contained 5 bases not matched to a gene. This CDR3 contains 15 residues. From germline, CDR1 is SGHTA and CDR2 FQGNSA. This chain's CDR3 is CASSLDRGREQPQHF. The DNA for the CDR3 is TGTGCCAGCAGCTTAGACAGGGGGCGCGAACAGCCCCAGCATTTT.

The CDR3 loop reads CASSIGQAHNEQFF. The CDR3 region has the DNA TGCGCCAGCAGCATAGGACAGGCCCATAATGAGCAGTTCTTC. The chain uses TRBV5-1 and TRBJ2-1, with 7 nucleotides matching TRBD1. CDR3 size: 14 residues. V trimming: 4 bases; J trimming: 7 bases; junction bases outside the gene matches: 8. Germline V gives CDR1 SGHRS, CDR2 YFSETQ.

CDR3 loop: CASSLTRGAEQYF. The CDR3 DNA follows: TGTGCCAGCAGCTTAACCCGGGGGGCCGAGCAGTACTTC. The J gene is TRBJ2-7, the V gene TRBV5-4, with a weak D call TRBD2 (7 bases). V was clipped by 2 bases and J by 6 bases, with 12 bases between them. From germline, CDR1 is SGHNT and CDR2 YYREEE (reference sequence). The length of the CDR3 is 13 residues.

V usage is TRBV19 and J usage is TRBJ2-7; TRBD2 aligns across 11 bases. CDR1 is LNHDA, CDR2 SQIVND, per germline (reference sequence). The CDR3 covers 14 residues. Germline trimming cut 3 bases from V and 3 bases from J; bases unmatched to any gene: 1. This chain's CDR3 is CASSILAGGYEQYF. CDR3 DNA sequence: TGTGCCAGTAGTATTCTAGCGGGAGGCTACGAGCAGTACTTC.

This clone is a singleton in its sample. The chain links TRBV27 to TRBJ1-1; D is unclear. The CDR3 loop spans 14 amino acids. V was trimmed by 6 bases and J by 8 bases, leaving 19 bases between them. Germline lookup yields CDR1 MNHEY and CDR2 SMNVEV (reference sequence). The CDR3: CASRQVRRSGEAFF. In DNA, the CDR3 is TGTGCCAGCAGGCAGGTCAGGAGGAGCGGAGAAGCTTTCTTT.

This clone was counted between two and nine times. The CDR3 DNA follows: TGTGCCAGCAGCTTAACAGGGGTGGGCTCACCCCTCCACTTT. It is translated as CASSLTGVGSPLHF. The chain has TRBV11-2 and TRBJ1-6; the match to TRBD1 covers 7 bases. The CDR3 runs 14 residues. The junction had 5 bases not matched to a gene; V was cut back by 2 bases and J by 10 bases. Germline V gives CDR1 SGHAT, CDR2 FQNNGV.

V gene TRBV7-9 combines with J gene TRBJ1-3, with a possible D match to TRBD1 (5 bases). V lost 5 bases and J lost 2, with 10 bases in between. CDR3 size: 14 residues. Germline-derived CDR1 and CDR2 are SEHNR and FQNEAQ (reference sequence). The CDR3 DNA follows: TGTGCCAGCAGCCTTCAGGGTGCTGGAAACACCATATATTTT. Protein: CASSLQGAGNTIYF.

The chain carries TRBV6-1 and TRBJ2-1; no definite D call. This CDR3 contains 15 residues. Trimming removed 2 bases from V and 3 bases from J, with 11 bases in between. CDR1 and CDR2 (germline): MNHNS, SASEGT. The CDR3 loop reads CASSEQTLGYNEQFF. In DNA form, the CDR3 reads TGTGCCAGCAGTGAACAGACTCTAGGCTACAATGAGCAGTTCTTC.

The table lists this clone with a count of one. In nucleotides, the CDR3 is TGTGCCAGCAGCCAAGGATTGCAGGGCTGGCCCTATGGCTACACCTTC. Translating gives CASSQGLQGWPYGYTF. J is TRBJ1-2 and V is TRBV7-9, with a possible D match to TRBD1 (5 bases). Looked up from germline, CDR1 is SEHNR and CDR2 is FQNEAQ (reference sequence). This CDR3 contains 16 residues. The V end lost 5 bases, the J end lost 4 bases, and 20 bases lay between the germline ends.

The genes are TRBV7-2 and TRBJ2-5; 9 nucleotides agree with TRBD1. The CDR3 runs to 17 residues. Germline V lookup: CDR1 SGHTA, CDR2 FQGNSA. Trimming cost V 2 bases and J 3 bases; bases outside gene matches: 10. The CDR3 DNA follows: TGTGCCAGCAGCTTAAGTTTATCCGGACAGGGGAAAGAGACCCAGTACTTC. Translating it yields CASSLSLSGQGKETQYF. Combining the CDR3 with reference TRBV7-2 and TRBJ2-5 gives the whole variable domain GAGVSQSPSNKVTEKGKDVELRCDPISGHTALYWYRQSLGQGLEFLIYFQGNSAPDKSGLPSDRFSAERTGGSVSTLTIQRTQQEDSAVYLCASSLSLSGQGKETQYFGPGTRLLVL.

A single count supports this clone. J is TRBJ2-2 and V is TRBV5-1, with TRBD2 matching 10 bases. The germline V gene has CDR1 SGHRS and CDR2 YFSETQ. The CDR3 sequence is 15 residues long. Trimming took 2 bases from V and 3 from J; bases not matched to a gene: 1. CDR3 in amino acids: CASSFLAGDTGELFF. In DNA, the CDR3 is TGCGCCAGCAGCTTTCTAGCGGGAGACACCGGGGAGCTGTTTTTT.

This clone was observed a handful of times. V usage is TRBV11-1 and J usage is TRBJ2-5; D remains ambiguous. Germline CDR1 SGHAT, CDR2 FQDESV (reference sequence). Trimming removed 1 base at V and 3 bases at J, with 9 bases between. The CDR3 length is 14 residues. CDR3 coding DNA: TGTGCCAGCAGCTTAGATAGTGTAAAAGAGACCCAGTACTTC. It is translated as CASSLDSVKETQYF.

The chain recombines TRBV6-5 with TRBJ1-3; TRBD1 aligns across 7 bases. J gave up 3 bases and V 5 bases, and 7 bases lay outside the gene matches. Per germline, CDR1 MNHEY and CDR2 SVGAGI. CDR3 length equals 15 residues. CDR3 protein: CASSRNRGIGNTIYF. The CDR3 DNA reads TGTGCCAGCAGTCGGAACAGGGGAATTGGAAACACCATATATTTT.

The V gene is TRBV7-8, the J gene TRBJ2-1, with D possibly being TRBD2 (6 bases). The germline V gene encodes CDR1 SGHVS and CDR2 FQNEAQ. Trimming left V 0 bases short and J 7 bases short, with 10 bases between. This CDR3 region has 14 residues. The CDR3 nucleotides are TGTGCCAGCAGCTTAGCGCCACTAGCTAATGAGCAGTTCTTC. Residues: CASSLAPLANEQFF.

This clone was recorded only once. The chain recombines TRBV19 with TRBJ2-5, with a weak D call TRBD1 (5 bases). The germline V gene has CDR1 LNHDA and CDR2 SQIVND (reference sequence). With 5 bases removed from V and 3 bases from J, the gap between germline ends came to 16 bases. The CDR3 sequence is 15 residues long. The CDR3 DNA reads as TGTGCCAGTAGTCCCCTCCGACAGACGGAAGAGACCCAGTACTTC. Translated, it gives CASSPLRQTEETQYF.

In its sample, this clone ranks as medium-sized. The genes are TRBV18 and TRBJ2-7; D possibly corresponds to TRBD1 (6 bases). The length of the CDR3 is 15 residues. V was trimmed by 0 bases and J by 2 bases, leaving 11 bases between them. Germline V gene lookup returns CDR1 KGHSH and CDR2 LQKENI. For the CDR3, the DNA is TGTGCCAGCTCACCACCCGGACAGAACCCCTACGAGCAGTACTTC. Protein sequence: CASSPPGQNPYEQYF.

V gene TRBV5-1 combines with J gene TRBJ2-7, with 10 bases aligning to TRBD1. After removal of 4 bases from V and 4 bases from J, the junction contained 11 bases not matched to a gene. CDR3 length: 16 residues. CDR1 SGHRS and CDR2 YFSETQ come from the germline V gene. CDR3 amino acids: CASSPMPRTGGYEQYF. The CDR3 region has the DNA TGCGCCAGCAGCCCCATGCCGAGGACAGGGGGGTACGAGCAGTACTTC.

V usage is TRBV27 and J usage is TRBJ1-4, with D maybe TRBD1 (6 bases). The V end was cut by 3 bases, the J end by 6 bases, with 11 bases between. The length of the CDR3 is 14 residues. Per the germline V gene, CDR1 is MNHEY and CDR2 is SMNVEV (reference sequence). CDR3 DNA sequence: TGTGCCAGCAGTTTTTATGGGGGCGATGAAAAACTGTTTTTT. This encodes CASSFYGGDEKLFF.

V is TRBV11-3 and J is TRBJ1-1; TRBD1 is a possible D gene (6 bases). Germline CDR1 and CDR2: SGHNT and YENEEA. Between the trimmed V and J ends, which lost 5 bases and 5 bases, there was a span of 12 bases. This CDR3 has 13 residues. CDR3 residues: CASSPGGATEAFF. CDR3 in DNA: TGTGCCAGCAGCCCTGGGGGGGCGACTGAAGCTTTCTTT. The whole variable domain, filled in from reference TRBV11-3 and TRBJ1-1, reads EAGVVQSPRYKIIEKKQPVAFWCNPISGHNTLYWYLQNLGQGPELLIRYENEEAVDDSQLPKDRFSAERLKGVDSTLKIQPAELGDSAVYLCASSPGGATEAFFGQGTRLTVV.

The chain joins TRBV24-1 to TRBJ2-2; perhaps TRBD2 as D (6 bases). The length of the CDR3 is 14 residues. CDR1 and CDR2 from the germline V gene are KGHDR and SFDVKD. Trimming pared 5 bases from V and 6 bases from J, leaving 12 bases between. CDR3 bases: TGTGCCACCAGTGCCCTGGGGGGACCCGGGGAGCTGTTTTTT. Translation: CATSALGGPGELFF.